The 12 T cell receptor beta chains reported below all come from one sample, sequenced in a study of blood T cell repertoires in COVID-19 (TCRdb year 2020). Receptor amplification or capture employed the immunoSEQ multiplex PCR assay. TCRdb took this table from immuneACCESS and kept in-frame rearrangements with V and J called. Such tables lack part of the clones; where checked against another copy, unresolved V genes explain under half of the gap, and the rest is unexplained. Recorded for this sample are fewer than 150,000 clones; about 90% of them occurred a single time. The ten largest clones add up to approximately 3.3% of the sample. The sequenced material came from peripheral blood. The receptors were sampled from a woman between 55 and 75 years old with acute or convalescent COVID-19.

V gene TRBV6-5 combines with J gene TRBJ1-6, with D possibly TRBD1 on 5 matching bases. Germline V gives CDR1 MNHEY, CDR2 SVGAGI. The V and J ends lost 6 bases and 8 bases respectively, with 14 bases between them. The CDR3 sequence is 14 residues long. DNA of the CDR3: TGTGCCAGCAGCCCGGAGGAGGGGTATTCACCCCTCCACTTT. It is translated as CASSPEEGYSPLHF.

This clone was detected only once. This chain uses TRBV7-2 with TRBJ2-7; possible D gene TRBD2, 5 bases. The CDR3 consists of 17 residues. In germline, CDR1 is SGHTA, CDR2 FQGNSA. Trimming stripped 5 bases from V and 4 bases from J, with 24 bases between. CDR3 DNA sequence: TGTGCCAGCAGCCCCAACCCATGGAGGTCAGACCCTTACGAGCAGTACTTC. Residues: CASSPNPWRSDPYEQYF. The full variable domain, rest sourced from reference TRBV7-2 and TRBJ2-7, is GAGVSQSPSNKVTEKGKDVELRCDPISGHTALYWYRQSLGQGLEFLIYFQGNSAPDKSGLPSDRFSAERTGGSVSTLTIQRTQQEDSAVYLCASSPNPWRSDPYEQYFGPGTRLTVT.

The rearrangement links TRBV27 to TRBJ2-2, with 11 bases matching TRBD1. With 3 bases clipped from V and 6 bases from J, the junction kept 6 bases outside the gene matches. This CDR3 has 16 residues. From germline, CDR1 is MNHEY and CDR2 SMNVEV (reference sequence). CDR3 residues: CASSLPGQGVPGELFF. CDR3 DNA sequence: TGTGCCAGCAGTTTGCCGGGACAGGGGGTCCCCGGGGAGCTGTTTTTT.

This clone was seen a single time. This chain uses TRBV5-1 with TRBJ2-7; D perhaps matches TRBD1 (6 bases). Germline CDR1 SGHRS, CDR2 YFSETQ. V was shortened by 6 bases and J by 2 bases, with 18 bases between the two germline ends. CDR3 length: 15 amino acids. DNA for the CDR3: TGCGCCAGCACTCTTAATAGGGACACCCCCTACGAGCAGTACTTC. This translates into CASTLNRDTPYEQYF.

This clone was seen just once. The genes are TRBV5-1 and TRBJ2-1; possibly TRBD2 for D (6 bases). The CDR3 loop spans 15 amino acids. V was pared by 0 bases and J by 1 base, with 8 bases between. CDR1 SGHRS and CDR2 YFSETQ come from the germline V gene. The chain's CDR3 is CASSLEGLSYNEQFF. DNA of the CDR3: TGCGCCAGCAGCTTGGAGGGACTGTCCTACAATGAGCAGTTCTTC.

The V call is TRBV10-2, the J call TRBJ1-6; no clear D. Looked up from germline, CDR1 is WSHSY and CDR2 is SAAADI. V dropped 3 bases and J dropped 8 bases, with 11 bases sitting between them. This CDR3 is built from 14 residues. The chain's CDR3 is CASSETERYSPLHF. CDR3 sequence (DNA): TGCGCCAGCAGTGAAACGGAGCGGTATTCACCCCTCCACTTT.

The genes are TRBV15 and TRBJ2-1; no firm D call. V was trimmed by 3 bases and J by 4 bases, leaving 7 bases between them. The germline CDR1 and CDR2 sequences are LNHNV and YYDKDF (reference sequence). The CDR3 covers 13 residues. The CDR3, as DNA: TGTGCCACCAGCAGGGGCGTTTACAATGAGCAGTTCTTC. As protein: CATSRGVYNEQFF.

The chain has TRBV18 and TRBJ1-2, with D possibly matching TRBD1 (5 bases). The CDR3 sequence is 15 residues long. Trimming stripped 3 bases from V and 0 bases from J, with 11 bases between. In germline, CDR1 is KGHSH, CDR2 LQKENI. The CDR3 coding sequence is TGTGCCAGCTCACCCCGACAGAGTTCTAACTATGGCTACACCTTC. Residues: CASSPRQSSNYGYTF.

CDR3 nucleotide sequence: TGCAGCGTTGATCACTCGGGGAACTTGATCGGAGAGACCCAGTACTTC. Residues: CSVDHSGNLIGETQYF. The genes are TRBV29-1 and TRBJ2-5, with a possible D match to TRBD2 (5 bases). V was clipped by 3 bases and J by 4 bases, with 21 bases between them. The CDR3 length is 16 residues. Germline V gene sequence: CDR1 SQVTM, CDR2 ANQGSEA.

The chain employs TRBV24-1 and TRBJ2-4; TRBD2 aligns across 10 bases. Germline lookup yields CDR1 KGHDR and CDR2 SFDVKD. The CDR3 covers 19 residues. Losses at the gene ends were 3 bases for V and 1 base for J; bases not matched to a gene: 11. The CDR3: CATSDGAGGPGGAKNIQYF. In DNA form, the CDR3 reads TGTGCCACCAGTGATGGAGCGGGAGGGCCTGGTGGGGCCAAAAACATTCAGTACTTC.

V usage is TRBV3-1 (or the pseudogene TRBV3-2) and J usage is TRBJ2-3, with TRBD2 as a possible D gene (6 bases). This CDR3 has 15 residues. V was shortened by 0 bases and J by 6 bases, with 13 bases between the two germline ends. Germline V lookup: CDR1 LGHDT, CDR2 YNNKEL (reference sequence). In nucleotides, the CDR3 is TGTGCCAGCAGCCAAGATGCGGCGGGATGGGATACGCAGTATTTT. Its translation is CASSQDAAGWDTQYF.

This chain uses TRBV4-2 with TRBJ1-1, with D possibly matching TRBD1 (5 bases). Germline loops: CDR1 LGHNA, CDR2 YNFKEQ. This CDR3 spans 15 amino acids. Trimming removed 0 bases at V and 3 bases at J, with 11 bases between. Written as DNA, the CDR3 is TGTGCCAGCAGCCAAGATGTGGGGGGGTACACTGAAGCTTTCTTT. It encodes CASSQDVGGYTEAFF.